The rows below give T cell receptor beta chains drawn from one sample of a study of identical twins. TCRdb reprocessed the 5' RACE reads via MiXCR and lists one record per CDR3 protein. The repertoire holds fewer than 350,000 distinct CDR3 sequences, with approximately 8.5% as singletons. This sample also appeared in a second study, on yellow fever vaccine responses in identical twins.

Material for sequencing was memory (CD45RO+) T cells sorted from blood. The receptors were sampled from a woman aged 18 to 35 in good health. Each CDR3 is given with its conserved first and last residue. Fields, in order: J gene, CDR3 length, V gene, CDR3 protein.

TRBJ2-7,15,TRBV5-1,CASSLGGSGSYEQYF
TRBJ1-2,15,TRBV7-2,CASSIKQGSNYGYTF
TRBJ1-1,14,TRBV2,CASSEYGGNTEAFF
TRBJ2-3,16,TRBV7-6,CASSFSRGGDTDTQYF
TRBJ2-3,16,TRBV10-3,CAISEFGRGGGDTQYF
TRBJ2-7,15,TRBV29-1,CSVVLAGGTGYEQYF
TRBJ2-3,15,TRBV18,CASSRYKQETDTQYF
TRBJ1-1,14,TRBV18,CASLRDRGGTEAFF
TRBJ2-5,13,TRBV3-1,CASSQERGETQYF
TRBJ2-3,10,TRBV29-1,CSEWTHTQYF
TRBJ1-6,14,TRBV20-1,CSALSGTGISPLHF
TRBJ2-2,15,TRBV12-3/TRBV12-4,CASSLGGVGGGELFF
TRBJ1-3,13,TRBV28,CASSLLSGNTIYF
TRBJ2-1,18,TRBV10-1,CASSAESFSGQGANEQFF
TRBJ1-1,15,TRBV5-1,CASRSSSIMNTEAFF